This T cell receptor beta chain was retrieved from a study of blood T cell repertoires in COVID-19. Turning to the study itself: Samples representing acute and convalescent COVID-19 were sourced from the United States, Italy and Spain. Sample material is recorded as cDNA or gDNA derived from T cells, B-cell-depleted T cells, or PBMCs.

In the source study's methods: Reference gene primers were amplified, and this amplification served to estimate nucleated cell counts. Using immunoSEQ multiplex PCR, the repertoire was profiled, and TCRdb retains in-frame clones only, with some absent. V and J calls plus clone size are reproduced from that table; the DNA served to infer D and trimming. The repertoire holds some 48,000 clones, with more than 70% as singletons. Germline loops: CDR1 MNHEY, CDR2 SMNVEV (reference sequence). The CDR3 is 17 residues long. The V segment lost 5 bases and the J segment 4 bases; nucleotides outside the gene matches: 8.

The sample comprised peripheral blood. V and J are TRBV27 and TRBJ2-2; 12 positions match TRBD2. The receptor comes from a human donor in a cohort sampled during active COVID-19. CDR3 loop: CASSDLAGGRRTGELFF. CDR3 DNA: TGTGCCAGCAGTGACCTAGCGGGGGGGCGGCGCACCGGGGAGCTGTTTTTT.